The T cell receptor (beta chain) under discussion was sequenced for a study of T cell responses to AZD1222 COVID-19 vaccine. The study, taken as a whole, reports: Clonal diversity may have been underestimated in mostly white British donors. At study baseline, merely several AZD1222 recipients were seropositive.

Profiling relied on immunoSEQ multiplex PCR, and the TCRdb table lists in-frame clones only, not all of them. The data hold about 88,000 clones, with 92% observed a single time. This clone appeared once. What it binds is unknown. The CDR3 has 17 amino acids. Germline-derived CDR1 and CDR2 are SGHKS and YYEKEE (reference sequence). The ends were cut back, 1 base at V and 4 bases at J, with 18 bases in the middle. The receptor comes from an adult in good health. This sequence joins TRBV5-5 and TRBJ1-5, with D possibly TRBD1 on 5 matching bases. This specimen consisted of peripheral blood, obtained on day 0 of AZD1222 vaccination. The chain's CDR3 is CASSLTGTGTLNQPQHF. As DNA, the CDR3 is TGTGCCAGCAGCTTGACAGGAACCGGGACCCTTAATCAGCCCCAGCATTTT.